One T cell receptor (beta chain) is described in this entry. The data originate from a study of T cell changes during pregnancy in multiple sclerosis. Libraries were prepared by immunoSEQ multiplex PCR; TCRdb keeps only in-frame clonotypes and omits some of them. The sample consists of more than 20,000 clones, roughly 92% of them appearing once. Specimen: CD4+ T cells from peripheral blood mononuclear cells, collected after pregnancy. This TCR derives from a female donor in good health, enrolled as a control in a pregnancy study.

CDR3 sequence: CASSLSMAGTDTQYF. In nucleotides, the CDR3 is TGTGCCAGCAGCTTATCGATGGCGGGCACAGATACGCAGTATTTT. The rearrangement links TRBV7-9 to TRBJ2-3; D is ambiguous. V lost 2 bases, J lost 1 base, and 10 bases lay in between. Germline V gives CDR1 SEHNR, CDR2 FQNEAQ (reference sequence). The CDR3 spans 15 residues.